The clone carrying this TCR beta chain turned up a few times. Repertoires were generated with immunoSEQ multiplex PCR, while TCRdb's copy carries only in-frame clones and drops some. Here the sample spans about 220,000 clones, just under 85% being singletons. This entry is derived from a study of blood T cell repertoires in COVID-19. Per the germline V gene, CDR1 is SGHNT and CDR2 is YYREEE (reference sequence). CDR3 size: 15 residues. Trimming stripped 5 bases from V and 0 bases from J, with 11 bases between. The TCR comes from a woman aged 40-49 years with acute COVID-19. The chain has TRBV5-4 and TRBJ2-2; a possible D gene is TRBD1 (6 bases). The specimen was PBMCs or T cells enriched from blood (not recorded which). The CDR3 nucleotides are TGTGCCAGCAGGCCCGGGACATCGAACACCGGGGAGCTGTTTTTT. This translates into CASRPGTSNTGELFF.